A single sample gave rise to the 13 T cell receptor beta chains below, sequenced in a study of blood T cell repertoires in COVID-19 (TCRdb year 2020). The library relied on the immunoSEQ multiplex PCR assay. In its TCRdb copy, this immuneACCESS table keeps in-frame sequences only and misses some clones. Where compared with another copy, unresolved V genes explain less than half of these, and the others have no known cause. For this sample there are approximately 130,000 clones; approximately 87% appear just once. The top ten clones comprise 2% to 2.5% of the sample. Specimen: peripheral blood. The origin of the receptors is a woman aged 45 to 65 with acute or convalescent COVID-19.

The chain has TRBV7-3 and TRBJ1-1; D is unclear. Trimming removed 0 bases from V and 11 bases from J, with 13 bases in between. This CDR3 is built from 13 residues. Looked up from germline, CDR1 is SGHTA and CDR2 is FQGTGA. The CDR3 bases are TGTGCCAGCAGCTTAACCGACTCTACTCGGGCTTTCTTT. This gives the protein CASSLTDSTRAFF.

The sample holds a few counts of this clone. The genes are TRBV5-6 and TRBJ1-1; no clear D. The CDR3 is 16 residues long. Between the trimmed V and J ends, which lost 0 bases and 5 bases, there was a span of 17 bases. Germline loops: CDR1 SGHDT, CDR2 YYEEEE. The CDR3 region is CASSLGGTGGWTEAFF. The CDR3 DNA reads TGTGCCAGCAGCTTGGGGGGTACGGGAGGTTGGACTGAAGCTTTCTTT.

The V gene is TRBV7-9, the J gene TRBJ1-5; the match to TRBD1 covers 7 bases. CDR1 SEHNR and CDR2 FQNEAQ come from the germline V gene (reference sequence). V shed 5 bases and J 6 bases; nucleotides not matched to a gene: 10. The CDR3 length is 15 residues. The CDR3 protein is CASSPLTGKGQPQHF. CDR3 DNA: TGTGCCAGCAGCCCTCTGACAGGGAAGGGTCAGCCCCAGCATTTT. The entire variable domain, with the rest obtained from reference TRBV7-9 and TRBJ1-5, is as follows: DTGVSQNPRHKITKRGQNVTFRCDPISEHNRLYWYRQTLGQGPEFLTYFQNEAQLEKSRLLSDRFSAERPKGSFSTLEIQRTEQGDSAMYLCASSPLTGKGQPQHFGDGTRLSIL.

The chain has TRBV11-2 and TRBJ2-3, with D perhaps TRBD2 (7 bases). V was trimmed by 5 bases and J by 0 bases, leaving 15 bases between them. Germline values: CDR1 SGHAT, CDR2 FQNNGV. The CDR3 extends over 16 amino acids. In DNA, the CDR3 is TGTGCCAGCAGCCCCGAAGGGGGGGGCAGCACAGATACGCAGTATTTT. Encoded protein: CASSPEGGGSTDTQYF.

This clone appeared a single time. The chain uses TRBV27 and TRBJ1-6; D gene unclear. The CDR3 sequence is 14 residues long. V lost 1 base, J lost 6 bases, and 7 bases lay in between. Germline V gene data show CDR1 as MNHEY and CDR2 as SMNVEV (reference sequence). The CDR3 here is CASSLLQLNSPLHF. The CDR3 DNA reads as TGTGCCAGCAGTTTATTACAGCTTAATTCACCCCTCCACTTT.

The V call is TRBV7-6, the J call TRBJ2-2, with TRBD1 matching over 9 bases. Germline V lookup: CDR1 SGHVS, CDR2 FNYEAQ. The CDR3 contains 15 residues. V lost 3 bases to trimming and J lost 2 bases; unmatched junction nucleotides: 1. The chain's CDR3 is CASSLGQGNTGELFF. Here the CDR3 DNA reads TGTGCCAGCAGCTTGGGACAGGGAAACACCGGGGAGCTGTTTTTT.

The chain links TRBV2 to TRBJ1-1; TRBD1 agrees at 7 bases. The length of the CDR3 is 14 residues. V dropped 6 bases and J dropped 0; count of bases not matched to a gene: 4. The germline V gene has CDR1 SNHLY and CDR2 FYNNEI. CDR3 residues: CASRQQGLNTEAFF. DNA for the CDR3: TGTGCCAGCAGACAACAGGGGTTGAACACTGAAGCTTTCTTT. The variable domain in full, with the rest retrieved from reference TRBV2 and TRBJ1-1, is EPEVTQTPSHQVTQMGQEVILRCVPISNHLYFYWYRQILGQKVEFLVSFYNNEISEKSEIFDDQFSVERPDGSNFTLKIRSTKLEDSAMYFCASRQQGLNTEAFFGQGTRLTVV.

The J gene is TRBJ2-6, the V gene TRBV18, with TRBD1 as a possible D gene (6 bases). The germline V gene has CDR1 KGHSH and CDR2 LQKENI. The CDR3 extends over 16 amino acids. Trimming cost V 3 bases and J 3 bases, with 12 bases left between them. CDR3: CASSPLQGFGANVLTF. CDR3 DNA sequence: TGTGCCAGCTCACCGCTTCAGGGGTTTGGGGCCAACGTCCTGACTTTC.

The genes are TRBV4-1 and TRBJ1-5; 7 bases agree with TRBD1. This CDR3 region has 17 residues. V was clipped by 6 bases and J by 4 bases; unmatched bases: 15. Germline V gene data show CDR1 as MGHRA and CDR2 as YSYEKL. The CDR3 nucleotides read TGCGCCAGCAGTCCCGGGTGGAGGGGGCAGGGGAATCAGCCCCAGCATTTT. This gives the protein CASSPGWRGQGNQPQHF.

This clone was observed a handful of times. The gene calls are TRBV4-3 and TRBJ1-1, with 7 nucleotides matching TRBD1. The V gene's germline CDR1 is LGHNA and CDR2 YSLEER. J gave up 9 bases and V 0 bases, and 4 bases lay outside the gene matches. CDR3 length: 13 amino acids. The CDR3 DNA reads as TGCGCCAGCAGCCAAGACAGGGGGAGACAAGCTTTCTTT. Its protein is CASSQDRGRQAFF.

The sample holds one count of this clone. The chain has TRBV23-1 and TRBJ1-1, with TRBD1 identical over 9 bases. TRBV23-1 is assigned to the ORF class and has an uncertain function. V shed 4 bases and J 0 bases; nucleotides not matched to a gene: 15. This CDR3 spans 19 amino acids. CDR3 region: CASSPIRGQGLILNTEAFF. The CDR3 coding sequence is TGCGCCAGCAGTCCTATCCGGGGACAGGGCTTAATATTGAACACTGAAGCTTTCTTT.

The V gene is TRBV5-1, the J gene TRBJ2-7; TRBD2 agrees at 7 bases. Germline V gene data show CDR1 as SGHRS and CDR2 as YFSETQ. This CDR3 is 13 amino acids long. The V gene end was trimmed by 4 bases and the J gene end by 0 bases; junction bases not matched to a gene: 1. CDR3 protein: CASSGGSSYEQYF. CDR3 sequence (DNA): TGCGCCAGCAGCGGCGGGAGCTCCTACGAGCAGTACTTC.

V gene TRBV7-3 combines with J gene TRBJ1-6; 7 nucleotides agree with TRBD1. V shed 4 bases, J shed 0 bases, and the junction held 3 bases outside the gene matches. The germline V gene has CDR1 SGHTA and CDR2 FQGTGA. CDR3 size: 16 residues. The CDR3 nucleotides are TGTGCCAGCAGCTGGGGGACAGACTCCTATAATTCACCCCTCCACTTT. Translating gives CASSWGTDSYNSPLHF.